This T cell receptor (beta chain) was sequenced for a study of blood T cell repertoires in COVID-19. This clone appeared a single time. Sequencing used immunoSEQ multiplex PCR; TCRdb keeps in-frame clones, though not all of them. The sample contains about 210,000 clones, approximately 80% of which appear only once. This CDR3 has 11 amino acids. The V and J ends lost 4 bases and 9 bases respectively, with 9 bases between them. The V gene's germline CDR1 is SEHNR and CDR2 FQNEAQ (reference sequence). Followed longitudinally, the Seattle patients had been enrolled during active infection. This receptor was taken from a woman older than 75 with COVID-19, enrolled during active disease. The sequenced material came from peripheral blood. The chain has TRBV7-9 and TRBJ1-2; D gene uncertain. CDR3: CASSSAVRYTF. The CDR3 bases are TGTGCCAGCAGCTCTGCGGTCCGCTACACCTTC.